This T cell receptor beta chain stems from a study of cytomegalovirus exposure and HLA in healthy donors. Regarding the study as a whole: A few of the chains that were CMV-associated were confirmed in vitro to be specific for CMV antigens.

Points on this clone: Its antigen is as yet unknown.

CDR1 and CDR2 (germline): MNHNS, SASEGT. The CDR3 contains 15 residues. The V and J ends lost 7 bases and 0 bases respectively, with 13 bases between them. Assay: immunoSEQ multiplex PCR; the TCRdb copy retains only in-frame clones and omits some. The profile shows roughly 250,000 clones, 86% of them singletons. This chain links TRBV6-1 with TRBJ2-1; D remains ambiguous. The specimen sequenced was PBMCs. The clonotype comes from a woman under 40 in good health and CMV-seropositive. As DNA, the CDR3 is TGTGCCAGCAAGATAAGAAAGAGCTCCTACAATGAGCAGTTCTTC. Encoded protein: CASKIRKSSYNEQFF.